Following are 21 T cell receptor beta chains from one sample sequenced in a study of T-cell memory formation after mild COVID-19. TCRdb itself ran the 5' RACE reads through MiXCR, one entry per CDR3 protein. The table shows 50,000 or so distinct CDR3 sequences, with 10% to 15% occurring only once. Source material: PBMCs or a T cell subset sorted from them (not recorded which). The origin of the receptors is a man younger than 30 who had mild COVID-19 (a few samples of this study predate the infection). Cell type and time point are not known.

This clonotype showed up just a few times. The chain has TRBV6-5 and TRBJ2-1; 14 bases are a match to TRBD2. Trimming at V came to 7 bases and at J to 14 bases, leaving 13 bases not matched to a gene. The CDR3 spans 15 residues. CDR1 is MNHEY and CDR2 is SVGAGI in the germline V gene. CDR3 sequence (DNA): TGTGCCAGCACCTACGCCCCTCTGGGACTAGCGGGGGAGTTCTTC. Residues: CASTYAPLGLAGEFF.

This clonotype has just a few counts. The chain carries TRBV29-1 and TRBJ1-1, with TRBD1 as a possible D gene (5 bases). Germline V gene sequence: CDR1 SQVTM, CDR2 ANQGSEA. The germline V and J ends were trimmed by 4 bases and 0 bases, with 15 bases remaining between them. The CDR3 has 15 amino acids. The CDR3 DNA follows: TGCAGCGTTGCTCGTACCGTGGACATGAACACTGAAGCTTTCTTT. Residues: CSVARTVDMNTEAFF. Full variable domain (remainder filled in from reference TRBV29-1 and TRBJ1-1): SAVISQKPSRDICQRGTSLTIQCQVDSQVTMMFWYRQQPGQSLTLIATANQGSEATYESGFVIDKFPISRPNLTFSTLTVSNMSPEDSSIYLCSVARTVDMNTEAFFGQGTRLTVV.

This clonotype was detected ten times or more. The rearrangement uses TRBV28 and TRBJ2-1; D unresolved. Germline V lookup: CDR1 MDHEN, CDR2 SYDVKM. The V end was cut by 3 bases, the J end by 4 bases, with 13 bases between. The CDR3 has 15 residues. The CDR3 DNA sequence: TGTGCCAGCAGTTTCTCGCTGGCCCTTTACAATGAGCAGTTCTTC. Protein: CASSFSLALYNEQFF.

This clonotype was seen a few times. This rearrangement joins TRBV5-1 to TRBJ2-3; maybe TRBD2 (5 bases). Germline V CDR1 and CDR2: SGHRS, YFSETQ. Between the trimmed V and J ends, which lost 0 bases and 3 bases, there was a span of 11 bases. The CDR3 has 15 residues. The CDR3 region is CASSLGFAGTDTQYF. Here the CDR3 DNA reads TGCGCCAGCAGCTTGGGATTTGCGGGTACAGATACGCAGTATTTT.

This clonotype was counted at least ten times. At one boundary the junction diverges from the germline segment, which might be a read error. J is TRBJ2-1 and V is TRBV24-1, with unresolved D. This CDR3 region has 9 residues. CDR1 KGHDR and CDR2 SFDVKD come from the germline V gene. The CDR3 DNA is TGTGCCACCAGTGGCCCCTCGAACTTC. This gives the protein CATSGPSNF.

This clonotype has just a few counts. The chain employs TRBV11-2 and TRBJ1-1; D is uncertain. V gave up 5 bases and J gave up 11 bases, with 15 bases separating them. The germline V gene encodes CDR1 SGHAT and CDR2 FQNNGV. CDR3 size: 12 residues. The CDR3 DNA reads TGTGCCAGCAGCCCCCGCTTTTATGGCGCTTTCTTT. Protein: CASSPRFYGAFF.

The chain recombines TRBV5-5 with TRBJ2-4, with D possibly matching TRBD1 (5 bases). V lost 4 bases and J lost 0, with 14 bases in between. Germline CDR1 and CDR2: SGHKS and YYEKEE (reference sequence). The CDR3 has 16 amino acids. CDR3 loop: CASSPRVLLAKNIQYF. The CDR3 DNA is TGTGCCAGCAGCCCCAGGGTCTTACTAGCCAAAAACATTCAGTACTTC.

This clonotype was seen more than once but under ten times. This sequence joins TRBV6-5 and TRBJ1-2, with a weak D call TRBD1 (5 bases). The CDR3 spans 11 residues. The V gene lost 7 bases and the J gene lost 8 bases, with 11 bases spanning the gap. Germline V gives CDR1 MNHEY, CDR2 SVGAGI. In nucleotides, the CDR3 is TGTGCCAGCACCCAGGGAAAGGGCTACACCTTC. Amino acids: CASTQGKGYTF.

The rearrangement joins TRBV7-3 to TRBJ2-2; TRBD1 aligns across 7 bases. Germline V gene lookup returns CDR1 SGHTA and CDR2 FQGTGA. This CDR3 contains 14 residues. V lost 5 bases to trimming and J lost 8 bases; unmatched junction nucleotides: 8. The chain's CDR3 is CASSTDRVDGELFF. In nucleotides, the CDR3 is TGTGCCAGCAGCACCGACAGGGTCGATGGGGAGCTGTTTTTT. Variable domain in full (rest from reference TRBV7-3 and TRBJ2-2): GAGVSQTPSNKVTEKGKYVELRCDPISGHTALYWYRQSLGQGPEFLIYFQGTGAADDSGLPNDRFFAVRPEGSVSTLKIQRTERGDSAVYLCASSTDRVDGELFFGEGSRLTVL.

The rearrangement uses TRBV19 and TRBJ2-5; TRBD2 aligns across 10 bases. Germline V gives CDR1 LNHDA, CDR2 SQIVND (reference sequence). V was clipped by 5 bases and J by 1 base; unmatched bases: 4. The CDR3 consists of 15 residues. The CDR3 DNA is TGTGCCAGTAGTCCGGGACTAGCGACCCAAGAGACCCAGTACTTC. Protein sequence: CASSPGLATQETQYF.

This clonotype was counted only a few times. The chain has TRBV4-3 and TRBJ2-3; 11 nucleotides agree with TRBD1. V lost 0 bases to trimming and J lost 6 bases; unmatched junction nucleotides: 5. The CDR3 totals 16 residues. The germline gives CDR1 LGHNA, CDR2 YSLEER. The CDR3 sequence is CASSQDRTGGADTQYF. CDR3 sequence (DNA): TGCGCCAGCAGCCAAGATCGGACAGGGGGCGCGGATACGCAGTATTTT.

This chain uses TRBV11-2 with TRBJ2-7, with D perhaps matching TRBD1 or TRBD2 (5 bases each). CDR3 size: 15 residues. Trimming took off 3 bases at V and 4 bases at J, with 16 bases between the two ends. Per the germline V gene, CDR1 is SGHAT and CDR2 is FQNNGV. CDR3 in amino acids: CASSFAPGPQYEQYF. The CDR3 DNA sequence: TGTGCCAGCAGCTTCGCCCCGGGGCCACAATACGAGCAGTACTTC.

This clonotype has ten or more counts. The junction departs from the called germline gene at one end, perhaps through a read error. The V and J genes are TRBV7-7 and TRBJ2-1, with 10 positions matching TRBD2. Germline lookup yields CDR1 SSHAT and CDR2 FNYEAQ (reference sequence). This CDR3 spans 14 amino acids. CDR3 protein: CASSSSSGGNEQFF. For the CDR3, the DNA is TGTGCTAGCAGCTCGTCTAGCGGGGGTAATGAGCAGTTCTTC.

This clonotype has ten or more counts. CDR3 amino acids: CASSKVGLADLYQETQYF. As DNA, the CDR3 is TGTGCCAGCAGCAAAGTTGGGCTAGCGGACCTGTACCAAGAGACCCAGTACTTC. The V call is TRBV21-1, the J call TRBJ2-5; TRBD2 is the table's D call, not checked against the DNA. TRBV21-1 corresponds to a pseudogene. The CDR3 loop spans 18 amino acids.

This clonotype turned up a few times. The chain combines TRBV7-8 with TRBJ2-3; D gene unclear. Trimming removed 0 bases at V and 2 bases at J, with 9 bases between. The germline V gene encodes CDR1 SGHVS and CDR2 FQNEAQ. The length of the CDR3 is 15 residues. The CDR3: CASSLARVHTDTQYF. The CDR3 DNA reads TGTGCCAGCAGCTTAGCCCGGGTCCACACAGATACGCAGTATTTT.

The chain is built from TRBV12-3 or TRBV12-4 and TRBJ2-5; possible D gene TRBD1, 6 bases. The length of the CDR3 is 14 residues. Trimming cost V 6 bases and J 6 bases, with 17 bases left between them. This CDR3 is CASSSPGTLKTQYF. CDR3 bases: TGTGCCAGCAGCTCCCCGGGGACATTAAAGACCCAGTACTTC.

This clonotype is medium-sized in the sample. The chain links TRBV5-1 to TRBJ2-3, with 14 bases matching TRBD2. The CDR3 consists of 17 residues. Unmatched junction bases numbered 4, after V lost 0 bases and J lost 4 bases. Germline CDR1 and CDR2: SGHRS and YFSETQ. CDR3 sequence (DNA): TGCGCCAGCAGCTTGGAGGGGACTAGCGGGGGCGCAGATACGCAGTATTTT. Translated: CASSLEGTSGGADTQYF.

This clonotype occurred a few times. The CDR3 bases are TGTGCCAGCAGCTCTGACTCGGGGGGTGAGCAGTACTTC. Translation gives CASSSDSGGEQYF. The rearrangement links TRBV2 to TRBJ2-7; the match to TRBD2 covers 7 bases. CDR1 SNHLY and CDR2 FYNNEI come from the germline V gene. J gave up 7 bases and V 6 bases, and 9 bases lay outside the gene matches. This CDR3 has 13 amino acids.

This clonotype was seen only a few times. The chain is built from TRBV9 and TRBJ1-2; D unresolved. The CDR3 has 15 residues. Germline assignment: CDR1 SGDLS and CDR2 YYNGEE. The V gene lost 7 bases and the J gene lost 8 bases, with 24 bases spanning the gap. The CDR3 sequence: CASGPRETYRYGYTF. CDR3 nucleotide sequence: TGTGCCAGCGGACCCCGGGAGACCTATCGTTACGGCTACACCTTC.

CDR3 DNA sequence: TGCGCCAGCAGCCAAGATTGGGGGGCCCCAGATACGCAGTATTTT. It specifies CASSQDWGAPDTQYF. The chain links TRBV4-1 to TRBJ2-3, with D perhaps given as TRBD1 or TRBD2 (6 bases each). Trimming shortened V by 0 bases and J by 4 bases, and 11 bases separated the two germline ends. This CDR3 is built from 15 residues. Looked up from germline, CDR1 is MGHRA and CDR2 is YSYEKL.

V is TRBV27 and J is TRBJ1-2, with 7 bases fitting TRBD1. The CDR3 sequence is 14 residues long. After removal of 3 bases from V and 5 bases from J, the junction contained 6 bases not matched to a gene. CDR1 is MNHEY, CDR2 SMNVEV, per germline (reference sequence). For the CDR3, the DNA is TGTGCCAGCAGTTTGCTGGGGACAGAATATGGCTACACCTTC. The encoded protein is CASSLLGTEYGYTF.